The source of this T cell receptor (beta chain) is a study of vaccination and CD4 T cells after COVID-19. Treatment here: roughly ten-day PBMC culture with coronavirus spike peptide pools or control peptides (ViraFEST assay). V shed 7 bases and J 9 bases; nucleotides not matched to a gene: 4. The CDR3 totals 14 residues. The germline V gene has CDR1 MNHNS and CDR2 SASEGT. In the case of this clonotype: Antigen: not known.

The assay that was used to sequence DNA from cultured CD4+ T cells was the Oncomine TCR Beta short-read assay. Using its own MiXCR run on the PCR reads, TCRdb lists one record per CDR3 protein. The repertoire has approximately 10,000 distinct CDR3 sequences, 50% of them found once; the top ten carry around a third. The chain uses TRBV6-1 and TRBJ2-2; TRBD2 matches 14 bases. The sequenced material came from CD4+ T cells from blood, cultured in vitro. The clonotype comes from a human donor who had recovered from COVID-19. CDR3 DNA: TGTGCCAGCACTGGACTAGCGGGGGGCAGGGAGCTGTTTTTT. As protein: CASTGLAGGRELFF.